These 2 T cell receptor beta chains originate from one sample sequenced in a study of Graves' ophthalmopathy and Graves' hyperthyroidism. Amplification of the TCR beta CDR3 regions used RNA transcripts (as template). RT-PCR was first run with HTBI primers, then multiplex PCR in a second round. TCRdb independently ran MiXCR on the multiplex PCR reads; one entry per CDR3 protein. This sample has approximately 700,000 distinct CDR3 sequences; approximately 40% occur once, and the top ten carry 44%. Material: peripheral blood. The receptors here all came from an adult man with Graves' ophthalmopathy.

This chain connects TRBV24-1 to TRBJ1-5, with 7 bases that match TRBD1. CDR1 and CDR2 (germline): KGHDR, SFDVKD. The CDR3 covers 16 residues. V trimming: 11 bases; J trimming: 5 bases; junction bases outside the gene matches: 17. The CDR3 loop reads CASSPDHLTGYQPQHF. The CDR3 DNA follows: TGTGCCAGCAGCCCCGACCATTTGACAGGGTATCAGCCCCAGCATTTT.

This clonotype showed up many times. The J gene is TRBJ1-5, the V gene TRBV7-8; D perhaps matches TRBD1 (5 bases). The CDR3 spans 15 residues. Per the germline V gene, CDR1 is SGHVS and CDR2 is FQNEAQ. Trimming left V 2 bases short and J 6 bases short, with 14 bases between. The CDR3 spells CASSLTSQGTQPQHF. The CDR3 bases are TGTGCCAGCAGCTTAACGTCTCAGGGAACTCAGCCCCAGCATTTT.